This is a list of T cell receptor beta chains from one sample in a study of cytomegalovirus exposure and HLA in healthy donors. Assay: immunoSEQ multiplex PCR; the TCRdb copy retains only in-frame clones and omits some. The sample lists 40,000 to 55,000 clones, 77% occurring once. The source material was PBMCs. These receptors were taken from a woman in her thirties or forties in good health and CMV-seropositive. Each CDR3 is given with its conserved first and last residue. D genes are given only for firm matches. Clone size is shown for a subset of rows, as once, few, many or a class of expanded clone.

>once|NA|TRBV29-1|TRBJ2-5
TGCAGCGTTGGAGCCTCCCAAGAGACCCAGTACTTC
CSVGASQETQYF
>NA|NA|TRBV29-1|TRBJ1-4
TGCAGCGTCAGCAAGGGGACTAATGAAAAACTGTTTTTT
CSVSKGTNEKLFF
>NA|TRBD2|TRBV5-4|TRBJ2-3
TGTGCCAGCAGCTTGGGAAGCGGGGGCCCATACTCCGATACGCAGTATTTT
CASSLGSGGPYSDTQYF
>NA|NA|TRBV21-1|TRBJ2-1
TGTGCCAGCAGCGGCGAGCAGTTCTTC
CASSGEQFF
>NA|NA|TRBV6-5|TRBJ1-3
TGTGCCAGCAGTTTGGAGGGTTCCCTCTCTGGAAACACCATATATTTT
CASSLEGSLSGNTIYF
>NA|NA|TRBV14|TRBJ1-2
TGTGCCAGCAGCCAAACCCCGGGGAGAGAAAATGGCTACACCTTC
CASSQTPGRENGYTF
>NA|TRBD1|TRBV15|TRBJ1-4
TGTGCCACCAGCAGATCGACAGGGAATACTGAAAAACTGTTTTTT
CATSRSTGNTEKLFF
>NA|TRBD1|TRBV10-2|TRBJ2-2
TGCGCCAGCAGTGAGGCTAGGACAGGGGGTGTCGGGGAGCTGTTTTTT
CASSEARTGGVGELFF
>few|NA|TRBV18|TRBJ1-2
TGTGCCAGCTCACCAACCGGGGGGCTAACGGGCTACACCTTC
CASSPTGGLTGYTF
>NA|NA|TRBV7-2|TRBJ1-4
TGTGCCAGCAGCCGTGCCAACGATCGGGATGAAAAACTGTTTTTT
CASSRANDRDEKLFF
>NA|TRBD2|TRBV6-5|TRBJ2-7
TGTGCCAGCAGTTACGGAGCGGGGGGGAAATACGAGCAGTACTTC
CASSYGAGGKYEQYF
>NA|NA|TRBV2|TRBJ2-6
TGTGCCAGCATGGCGGCCAACGTCCTGACTTTC
CASMAANVLTF
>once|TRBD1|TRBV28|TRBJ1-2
TGTGCCAGCAGTCCGGGACAGGGCTATGGCTACACCTTC
CASSPGQGYGYTF
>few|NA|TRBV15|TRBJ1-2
TGTGCCACCAGCAGAGGCCGACGGACACTTAACTATGGCTACACCTTC
CATSRGRRTLNYGYTF
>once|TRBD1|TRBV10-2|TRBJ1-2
TGCGCCAGCACTTCAACGGACAGGTCCTATGGCTACACCTTC
CASTSTDRSYGYTF
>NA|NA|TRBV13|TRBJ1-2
TGTGCCAGCAGCTTAGGCTCGGTTAACTATGGCTACACCTTC
CASSLGSVNYGYTF
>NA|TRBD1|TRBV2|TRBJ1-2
TGTGCCAGCAGTTTCTCCGGGACAGTCTATGGCTACACCTTC
CASSFSGTVYGYTF
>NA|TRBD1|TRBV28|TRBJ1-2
TGTGCCAGCAGCCCGACAGGGAGGAACTATGGCTACACCTTC
CASSPTGRNYGYTF
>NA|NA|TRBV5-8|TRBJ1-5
TGTGCCAGCAGCGGCCGAGTCGCGGTTCAGCCCCAGCATTTT
CASSGRVAVQPQHF
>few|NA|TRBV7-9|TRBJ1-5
TGTGCCAGCCAACAGGGAAATAATCAGCCCCAGCATTTT
CASQQGNNQPQHF
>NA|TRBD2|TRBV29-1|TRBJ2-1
TGCAGCGTAGAAGGGACGGGGGGGTCCTACAATGAGCAGTTCTTC
CSVEGTGGSYNEQFF
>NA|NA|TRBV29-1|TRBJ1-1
TGCAGCGTTGTCGTTGGGACTCCTTCTGCTTTCTTT
CSVVVGTPSAFF
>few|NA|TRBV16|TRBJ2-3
TGTGCCAGCAGCCGGCGGTCCACAGATACGCAGTATTTT
CASSRRSTDTQYF
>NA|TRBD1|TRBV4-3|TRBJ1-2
TGCGCCAGCAGCCAAGATCAGGCAGGGGGGAATGGTGGCTACACCTTC
CASSQDQAGGNGGYTF
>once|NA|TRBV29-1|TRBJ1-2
TGCAGCGTTGGGCGGGGCGGAGGGGACTATGGCTACACCTTC
CSVGRGGGDYGYTF
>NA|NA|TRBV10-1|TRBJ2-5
TGCGCCAGCAGTGAGTCGAGACAGGAAGAGACCCAGTACTTC
CASSESRQEETQYF
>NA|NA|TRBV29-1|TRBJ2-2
TGCAGCGTTCGATCGGGGGACACCGGGGAGCTGTTTTTT
CSVRSGDTGELFF
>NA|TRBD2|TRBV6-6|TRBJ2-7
TGTGCCAGCAGCCCCGGGGGGTACGAGCAGTACTTC
CASSPGGYEQYF
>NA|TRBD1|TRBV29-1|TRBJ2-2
TGCAGCGCACGGACAGGGAACACCGGGGAGCTGTTTTTT
CSARTGNTGELFF
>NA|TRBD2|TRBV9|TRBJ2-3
TGTGCCAGCAGCCCCTCAGCGGGGGGGATAGCGGATACGCAGTATTTT
CASSPSAGGIADTQYF
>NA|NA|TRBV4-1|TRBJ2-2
TGCGCCAGCAGCCAAGTCCTGAGGGACACCGGGGAGCTGTTTTTT
CASSQVLRDTGELFF
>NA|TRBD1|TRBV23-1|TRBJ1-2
TGCGCCAGCAGTCAATCTGAACAGGGGACTAACTATGGCTACACCTTC
CASSQSEQGTNYGYTF
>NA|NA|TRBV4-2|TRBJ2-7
TGTGCCAGCAGCCAAGAAAGCCAGGCCTCCTACGAGCAGTACTTC
CASSQESQASYEQYF
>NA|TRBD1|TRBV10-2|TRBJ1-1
TGCGCCAGCAGCTTGACAGGGCTCAGGAACACTGAAGCTTTCTTT
CASSLTGLRNTEAFF
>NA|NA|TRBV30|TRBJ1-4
TGTGCCTGGTCGGGGGTCACTAATGAAAAACTGTTTTTT
CAWSGVTNEKLFF
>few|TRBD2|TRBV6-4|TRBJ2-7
TGTGCCAGCAGTGAAAGGACTAGCGGGGGTTTAGACTACGAGCAGTACTTC
CASSERTSGGLDYEQYF
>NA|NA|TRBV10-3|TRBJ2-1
TGTGCCATCAGTGATGAGCTAAACAATGAGCAGTTCTTC
CAISDELNNEQFF
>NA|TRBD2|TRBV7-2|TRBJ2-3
TGTGCCAGCAGCTTGTCGCGGGGGGGCGTAGATACGCAGTATTTT
CASSLSRGGVDTQYF
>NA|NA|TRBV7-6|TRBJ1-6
TGTGCCAGCAGCTTGGACAGTGCGAATTCACCCCTCCACTTT
CASSLDSANSPLHF
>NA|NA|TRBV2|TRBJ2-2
TGTGCCAGCAGTGAACCGGGCACCGGGGAGCTGTTTTTT
CASSEPGTGELFF
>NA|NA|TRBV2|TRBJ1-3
TGTGCCAGCAGTGACAGGGCGAGCTCTGGAAACACCATATATTTT
CASSDRASSGNTIYF
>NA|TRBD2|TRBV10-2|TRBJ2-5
TGCGCCAGCAGTGATAGCGGGGGGGGAGAGACCCAGTACTTC
CASSDSGGGETQYF
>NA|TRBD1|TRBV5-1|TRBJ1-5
TGCGCCAGCAGCCCGGAGGGGCAGGGGGGGCCCCAGCATTTT
CASSPEGQGGPQHF